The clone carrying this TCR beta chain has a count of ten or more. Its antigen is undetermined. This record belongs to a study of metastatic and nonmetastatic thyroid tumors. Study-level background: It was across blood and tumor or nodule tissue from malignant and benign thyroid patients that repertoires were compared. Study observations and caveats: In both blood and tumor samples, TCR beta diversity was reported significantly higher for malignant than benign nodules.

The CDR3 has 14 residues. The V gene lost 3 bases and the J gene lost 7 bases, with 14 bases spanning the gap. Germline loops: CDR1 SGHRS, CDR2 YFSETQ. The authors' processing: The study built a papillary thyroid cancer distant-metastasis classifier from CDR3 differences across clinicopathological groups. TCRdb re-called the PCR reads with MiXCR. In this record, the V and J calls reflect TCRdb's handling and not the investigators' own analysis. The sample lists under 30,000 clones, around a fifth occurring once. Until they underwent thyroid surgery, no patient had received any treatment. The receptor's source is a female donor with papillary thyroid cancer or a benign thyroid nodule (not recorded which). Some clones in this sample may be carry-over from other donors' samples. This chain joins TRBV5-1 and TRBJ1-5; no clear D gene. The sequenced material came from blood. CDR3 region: CASSSDEPGQPQHF. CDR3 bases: TGCGCCAGCAGCTCGGACGAACCGGGGCAGCCCCAGCATTTT.